The source of this TCR beta chain is a study of T cell repertoires in cytomegalovirus infection. Overall study: CMV epitopes that were recently identified and HLA-C-restricted were used alongside well-studied HLA-B-restricted ones. CMV infection together with matching HLA type was indicated by public TCR beta signatures.

This clonotype showed up just a few times. Its antigen is unknown. This CDR3 has 16 residues. The J segment lost 1 base and the V segment lost 3 bases, leaving 6 bases of the junction unmatched. Study-wide results and caveats: The study found HLA-C-restricted CMV-specific TCR beta clonotypes dominating the ex vivo response. CMV carriers with the relevant HLA were identified by cumulative public TCR beta family frequency.

One entry per CDR3 protein results from TCRdb running MiXCR on the reads. The table includes about 500,000 distinct CDR3 sequences, roughly a third detected once. The chain has TRBV12-3 or TRBV12-4 and TRBJ2-7; 10 nucleotides line up with TRBD2. This material consisted of cultured PBMCs, taken from culture after CMV antigen stimulation. The TCR was taken from a human donor in good health (CMV status not recorded). Some clones in this sample may be carry-over from other donors' samples. In DNA, the CDR3 is TGTGCCAGCAGTTTGATAGGGGGACTAGCGTCCTACGAGCAGTACTTC. Amino acid sequence: CASSLIGGLASYEQYF.